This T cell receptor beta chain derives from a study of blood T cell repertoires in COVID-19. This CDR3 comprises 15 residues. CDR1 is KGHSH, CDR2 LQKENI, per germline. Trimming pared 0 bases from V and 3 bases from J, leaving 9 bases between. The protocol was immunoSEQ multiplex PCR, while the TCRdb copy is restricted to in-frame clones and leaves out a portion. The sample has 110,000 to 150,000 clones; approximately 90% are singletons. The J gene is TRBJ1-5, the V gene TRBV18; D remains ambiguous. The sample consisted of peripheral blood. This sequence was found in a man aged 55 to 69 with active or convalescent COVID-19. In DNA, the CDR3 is TGTGCCAGCTCACCACCGGGGAGCACCAATCAGCCCCAGCATTTT. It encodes CASSPPGSTNQPQHF.